The 24 T cell receptor beta chains given below trace back to one sample, sequenced in a study of cytomegalovirus exposure and HLA in healthy donors. It was with 60 Vbeta and 13 Jbeta primers that the PCR ran. Profiled with immunoSEQ multiplex PCR; TCRdb holds only in-frame clones, not every one. The sample lists some 180,000 clones, more than 70% occurring once. Sequencing was done on a sample of PBMCs. The receptors come from a girl under 18 in good health and CMV-seropositive.

The chain couples TRBV30 to TRBJ1-1, with TRBD1 matching 7 bases. This CDR3 is 19 amino acids long. Germline lookup yields CDR1 GTSNPN and CDR2 SVGIG (reference sequence). The ends lost 3 bases at V and 2 bases at J; junction bases unmatched: 21. CDR3 in DNA: TGTGCCTGGAGATATATCGACGACAGGGACCCATTAAGAAACACTGAAGCTTTCTTT. This encodes CAWRYIDDRDPLRNTEAFF.

The chain joins TRBV19 to TRBJ2-1; 7 bases align to TRBD2. The trim removed 2 bases at V and 6 bases at J, leaving 4 bases unmatched. Germline V gene sequence: CDR1 LNHDA, CDR2 SQIVND (reference sequence). The CDR3 extends over 14 amino acids. DNA of the CDR3: TGTGCCAGTAGTATAAAGGCGGGAGTCAATGAGCAGTTCTTC. This codes for CASSIKAGVNEQFF.

The J gene is TRBJ2-7, the V gene TRBV7-8; TRBD2 aligns across 9 bases. There are 15 residues in the CDR3. Germline assignment: CDR1 SGHVS and CDR2 FQNEAQ. Trimming at V came to 1 base and at J to 5 bases, leaving 6 bases not matched to a gene. Written as DNA, the CDR3 is TGTGCCAGCAGCTTAGAGGGCGGGAGGGCCCACGAGCAGTACTTC. Its protein product is CASSLEGGRAHEQYF.

The rearrangement joins TRBV30 to TRBJ2-5; D gene ambiguous. Germline CDR1 GTSNPN, CDR2 SVGIG (reference sequence). This CDR3 is 11 amino acids long. Trimming removed 0 bases from V and 5 bases from J, with 4 bases in between. The CDR3 sequence: CAWSVQETQYF. The CDR3 DNA is TGTGCCTGGAGTGTACAGGAGACCCAGTACTTC.

The chain recombines TRBV5-1 with TRBJ2-1; 11 bases map to TRBD2. The CDR3 totals 17 residues. Looked up from germline, CDR1 is SGHRS and CDR2 is YFSETQ. V lost 4 bases, J lost 0 bases, and 6 bases stayed unmatched. As DNA, the CDR3 is TGCGCCAGCAGCCCGGGACTAGCGGCTAGCTCCTACAATGAGCAGTTCTTC. Translation gives CASSPGLAASSYNEQFF.

The V and J genes are TRBV7-3 and TRBJ1-1, with D hard to call. Trimming removed 6 bases at V and 2 bases at J, with 10 bases between. From germline, CDR1 is SGHTA and CDR2 FQGTGA. The CDR3 has 13 amino acids. CDR3 DNA sequence: TGTGCCAGCAGTCACTACATAAACACTGAAGCTTTCTTT. This translates into CASSHYINTEAFF.

CDR3 DNA sequence: TGTGCCAGTAGTAGCCCCTGGACAGGGGGCTCCTACGAGCAGTACTTC. This translates into CASSSPWTGGSYEQYF. The V and J genes are TRBV19 and TRBJ2-7; 10 positions match TRBD1. CDR3 length: 16 residues. The V and J ends lost 4 bases and 0 bases, in that order; junction bases with no gene match: 6. CDR1 and CDR2 (germline): LNHDA, SQIVND (reference sequence). The full variable domain, rest sourced from reference TRBV19 and TRBJ2-7, is DGGITQSPKYLFRKEGQNVTLSCEQNLNHDAMYWYRQDPGQGLRLIYYSQIVNDFQKGDIAEGYSVSREKKESFPLTVTSAQKNPTAFYLCASSSPWTGGSYEQYFGPGTRLTVT.

This chain joins TRBV6-1 and TRBJ2-2; tentative D call: TRBD2 (7 bases). V lost 11 bases to trimming and J lost 5 bases, with 15 bases between them. This CDR3 comprises 13 residues. Germline V gene lookup returns CDR1 MNHNS and CDR2 SASEGT. The CDR3 loop is CAGAGAWTGELFF. CDR3 nucleotides: TGTGCCGGGGCGGGGGCGTGGACCGGGGAGCTGTTTTTT.

The chain employs TRBV5-4 and TRBJ2-7; 7 nucleotides line up with TRBD2. V lost 0 bases and J lost 0; bases outside the gene matches: 9. The germline gives CDR1 SGHNT, CDR2 YYREEE (reference sequence). The CDR3 has 17 amino acids. CDR3 protein: CASSLDAGDLGSYEQYF. Written as DNA, the CDR3 is TGTGCCAGCAGCTTGGATGCGGGAGATCTGGGCTCCTACGAGCAGTACTTC.

In this sample, this clone turned up once. V gene TRBV19 combines with J gene TRBJ2-5; D is uncertain. CDR1 is LNHDA and CDR2 is SQIVND in the germline V gene (reference sequence). V was cut by 5 bases and J by 5 bases, with 12 bases left in between. The CDR3 is 13 amino acids. The DNA of the CDR3 is TGTGCCAGTAGTCAGTTGGGCCGGGAGACCCAGTACTTC. This encodes CASSQLGRETQYF.

This clone appeared a single time. J is TRBJ1-5 and V is TRBV30, with 7 bases that match TRBD1. V was pared by 5 bases and J by 3 bases, with 13 bases of the junction left unmatched. This CDR3 spans 16 amino acids. Germline CDR1 is GTSNPN and CDR2 is SVGIG (reference sequence). The CDR3 region has the DNA TGTGCCTGGGCTGGCCAGACGGGACAGCCCAATCAGCCCCAGCATTTT. Its translation: CAWAGQTGQPNQPQHF.

This clone was detected only once. The CDR3 sequence: CASSLGPRQGGNTEAFF. As DNA, the CDR3 is TGCGCCAGCAGCTTGGGACCCCGACAGGGAGGGAACACTGAAGCTTTCTTT. The gene calls are TRBV5-1 and TRBJ1-1; TRBD1 matches at 7 bases. This CDR3 is 17 amino acids long. J gave up 1 base and V 0 bases, and 9 bases lay outside the gene matches. Per germline, CDR1 SGHRS and CDR2 YFSETQ.

The chain recombines TRBV11-2 with TRBJ2-7; D may be TRBD1 (5 bases). Trimming left V 4 bases short and J 0 bases short, with 16 bases between. Germline V lookup: CDR1 SGHAT, CDR2 FQNNGV. The CDR3 covers 16 residues. As DNA, the CDR3 is TGTGCCAGCAGCTCCAGGGCACGCCTTAGCTCCTACGAGCAGTACTTC. It specifies CASSSRARLSSYEQYF.

V is TRBV27 and J is TRBJ2-3; D uncertain. The CDR3 covers 14 residues. Germline CDR1 and CDR2: MNHEY and SMNVEV (reference sequence). The V end lost 5 bases, the J end lost 4 bases, and 13 bases lay between the germline ends. DNA for the CDR3: TGTGCCAGCAGTCCACAGCCACAGTCAGATACGCAGTATTTT. The encoded protein is CASSPQPQSDTQYF.

For this clone: Other DNA sequences in the sample encode the same CDR3. The chain is built from TRBV18 and TRBJ2-7; 9 bases align to TRBD1. Trimming cost V 3 bases and J 1 base; bases outside gene matches: 4. The germline V gene encodes CDR1 KGHSH and CDR2 LQKENI. The CDR3 covers 15 residues. CDR3 DNA: TGTGCCAGCTCACCGGCAGGACAGGGGTCCTACGAGCAGTACTTC. It codes for CASSPAGQGSYEQYF.

The V call is TRBV29-1, the J call TRBJ2-2; maybe TRBD2 (6 bases). From germline, CDR1 is SQVTM and CDR2 ANQGSEA. The ends were cut back, 3 bases at V and 2 bases at J, with 10 bases in the middle. The CDR3 contains 14 residues. The CDR3 is CSVEGGINTGELFF. DNA for the CDR3: TGCAGCGTTGAGGGCGGGATCAACACCGGGGAGCTGTTTTTT.

The chain is built from TRBV11-2 and TRBJ2-1, with D perhaps matching TRBD2 (6 bases). Germline CDR1 SGHAT, CDR2 FQNNGV. V was shortened by 0 bases and J by 0 bases, with 15 bases between the two germline ends. The CDR3 is made up of 18 amino acids. In DNA form, the CDR3 reads TGTGCCAGCAGCTTAGACCCCCTAGGGACTCACTCCTACAATGAGCAGTTCTTC. Amino acid sequence: CASSLDPLGTHSYNEQFF.

The chain links TRBV2 to TRBJ2-1; TRBD2 matches 10 bases. From germline, CDR1 is SNHLY and CDR2 FYNNEI. The CDR3 spans 15 residues. Trimming cost V 6 bases and J 3 bases; bases outside gene matches: 5. CDR3 DNA: TGTGCCAGCAGGGATCCTAGCGGGAGCTACAATGAGCAGTTCTTC. Encoded protein: CASRDPSGSYNEQFF.

The V gene is TRBV2, the J gene TRBJ1-5; D is possibly TRBD1 (5 bases). The germline V gene has CDR1 SNHLY and CDR2 FYNNEI. The length of the CDR3 is 14 residues. Trimming took 3 bases from V and 2 from J, leaving 8 bases between them. The CDR3 region is CASSEAGRNQPQHF. CDR3 DNA: TGTGCCAGCAGTGAGGCAGGGCGCAATCAGCCCCAGCATTTT.

The chain combines TRBV19 with TRBJ2-1, with TRBD2 matching over 8 bases. Unmatched junction bases numbered 9, after V lost 4 bases and J lost 7 bases. The length of the CDR3 is 15 residues. In germline, CDR1 is LNHDA, CDR2 SQIVND (reference sequence). The CDR3 coding sequence is TGTGCCAGTAGTAGATCGAGCGGGAGCTATAATGAGCAGTTCTTC. Its protein is CASSRSSGSYNEQFF.

The chain is built from TRBV14 and TRBJ1-1; TRBD1 matches 8 bases. Per germline, CDR1 SGHDN and CDR2 FVKESK. Trimming removed 4 bases from V and 5 bases from J; junction bases left unmatched: 9. The CDR3 runs 15 residues. The CDR3 reads CASSLMDREETEAFF. For the CDR3, the DNA is TGTGCCAGCAGCCTTATGGACAGGGAAGAAACTGAAGCTTTCTTT.

This clone turned up a few times. V is TRBV2 and J is TRBJ1-1, with 12 bases fitting TRBD1. Unmatched junction bases numbered 3, after V lost 6 bases and J lost 4 bases. The CDR3 has 14 amino acids. Looked up from germline, CDR1 is SNHLY and CDR2 is FYNNEI. The CDR3 DNA reads as TGTGCCAGCAGGGGGGACAGGGGGCTCACTGAAGCTTTCTTT. Protein product: CASRGDRGLTEAFF.

V is TRBV10-3 and J is TRBJ2-7; D might be TRBD2 (5 bases). Trimming removed 10 bases at V and 2 bases at J, with 18 bases between. Germline CDR1 reads ENHRY; CDR2 reads SYGVKD. This CDR3 is built from 14 residues. CDR3 residues: CATRAGPKPYEQYF. The CDR3 coding sequence is TGTGCCACAAGGGCGGGCCCGAAACCCTACGAGCAGTACTTC.

The gene calls are TRBV5-1 and TRBJ2-4; 11 bases match TRBD1. The CDR3 length is 13 residues. Germline V gene data show CDR1 as SGHRS and CDR2 as YFSETQ. V lost 6 bases to trimming and J lost 7 bases; unmatched junction nucleotides: 3. As DNA, the CDR3 is TGCGCCAGCACCGGACAGGGGGCTAACATTCAGTACTTC. Translation gives CASTGQGANIQYF.